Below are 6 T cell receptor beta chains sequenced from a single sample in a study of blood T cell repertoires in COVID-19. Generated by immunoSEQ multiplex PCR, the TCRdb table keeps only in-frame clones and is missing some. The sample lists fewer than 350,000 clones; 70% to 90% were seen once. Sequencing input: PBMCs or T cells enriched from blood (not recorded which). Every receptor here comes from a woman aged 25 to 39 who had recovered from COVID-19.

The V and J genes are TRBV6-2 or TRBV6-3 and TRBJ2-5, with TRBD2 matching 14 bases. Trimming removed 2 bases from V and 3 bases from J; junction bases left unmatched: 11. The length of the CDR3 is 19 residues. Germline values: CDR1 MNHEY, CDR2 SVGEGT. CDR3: CASSYRTGTSGSKEETQYF. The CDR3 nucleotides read TGTGCCAGCAGTTACCGTACCGGGACTAGCGGGAGTAAGGAAGAGACCCAGTACTTC.

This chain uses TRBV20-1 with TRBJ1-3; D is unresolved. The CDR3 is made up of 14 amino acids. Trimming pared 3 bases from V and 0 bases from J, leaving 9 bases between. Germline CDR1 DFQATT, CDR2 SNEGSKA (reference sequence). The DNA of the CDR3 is TGCAGTGCTAGTTCAGTTTTCTCTGGAAACACCATATATTTT. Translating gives CSASSVFSGNTIYF.

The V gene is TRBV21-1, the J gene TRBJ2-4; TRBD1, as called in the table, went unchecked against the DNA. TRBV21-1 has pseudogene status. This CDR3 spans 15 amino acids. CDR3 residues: CASYDRVTGKNIQYF. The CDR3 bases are TGTGCCAGCTACGACAGGGTAACAGGCAAAAACATTCAGTACTTC.

The DNA for the CDR3 is TGTGCCAGCCTCGGACAGAGCGAAGAAAAACTGTTTTTT. Its translation is CASLGQSEEKLFF. The chain joins TRBV28 to TRBJ1-4; D perhaps matches TRBD1 (6 bases). V shed 8 bases and J shed 8 bases, with 15 bases lying between them. This CDR3 comprises 13 residues. Germline V gene sequence: CDR1 MDHEN, CDR2 SYDVKM. The whole variable domain, filled in from reference TRBV28 and TRBJ1-4, reads DVKVTQSSRYLVKRTGEKVFLECVQDMDHENMFWYRQDPGLGLRLIYFSYDVKMKEKGDIPEGYSVSREKKERFSLILESASTNQTSMYLCASLGQSEEKLFFGSGTQLSVL.

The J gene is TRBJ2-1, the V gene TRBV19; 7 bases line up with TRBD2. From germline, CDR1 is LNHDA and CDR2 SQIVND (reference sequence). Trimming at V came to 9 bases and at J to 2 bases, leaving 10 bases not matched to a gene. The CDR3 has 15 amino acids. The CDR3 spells CASRLTGGTYNEQFF. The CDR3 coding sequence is TGTGCCAGCCGACTAACGGGGGGAACCTACAATGAGCAGTTCTTC. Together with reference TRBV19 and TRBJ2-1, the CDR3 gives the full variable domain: DGGITQSPKYLFRKEGQNVTLSCEQNLNHDAMYWYRQDPGQGLRLIYYSQIVNDFQKGDIAEGYSVSREKKESFPLTVTSAQKNPTAFYLCASRLTGGTYNEQFFGPGTRLTVL.

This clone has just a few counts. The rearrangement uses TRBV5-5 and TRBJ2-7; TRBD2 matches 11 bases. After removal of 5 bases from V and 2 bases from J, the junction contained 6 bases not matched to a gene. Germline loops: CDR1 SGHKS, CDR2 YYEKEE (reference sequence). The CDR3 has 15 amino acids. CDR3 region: CASSQGLAVTYEQYF. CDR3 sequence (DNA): TGTGCCAGCAGTCAGGGACTAGCGGTCACCTACGAGCAGTACTTC.